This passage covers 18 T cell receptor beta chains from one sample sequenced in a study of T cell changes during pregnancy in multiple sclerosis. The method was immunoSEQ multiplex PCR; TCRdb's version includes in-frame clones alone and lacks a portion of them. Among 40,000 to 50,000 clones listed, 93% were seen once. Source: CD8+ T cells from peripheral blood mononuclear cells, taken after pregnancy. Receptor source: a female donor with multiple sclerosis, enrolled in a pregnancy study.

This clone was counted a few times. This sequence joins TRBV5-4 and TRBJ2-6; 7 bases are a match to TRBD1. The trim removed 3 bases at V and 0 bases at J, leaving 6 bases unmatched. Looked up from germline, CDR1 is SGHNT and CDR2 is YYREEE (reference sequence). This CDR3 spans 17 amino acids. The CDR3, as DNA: TGTGCCAGCAGCTCGACAGGGAGCAGCTCTGGGGCCAACGTCCTGACTTTC. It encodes CASSSTGSSSGANVLTF.

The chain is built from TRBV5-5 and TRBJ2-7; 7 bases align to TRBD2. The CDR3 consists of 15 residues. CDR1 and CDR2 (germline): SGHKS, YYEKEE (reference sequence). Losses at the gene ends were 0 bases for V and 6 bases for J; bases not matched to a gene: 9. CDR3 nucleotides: TGTGCCAGCAGCTTGGATAGGGGAGGGATCTCCGAGCAGTACTTC. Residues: CASSLDRGGISEQYF.

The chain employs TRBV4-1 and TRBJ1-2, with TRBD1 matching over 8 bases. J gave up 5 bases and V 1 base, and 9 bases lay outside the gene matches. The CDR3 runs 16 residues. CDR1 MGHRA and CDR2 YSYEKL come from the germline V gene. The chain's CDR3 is CASSQGGQGEEYGYTF. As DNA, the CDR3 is TGCGCCAGCAGCCAAGGCGGACAGGGCGAGGAGTATGGCTACACCTTC.

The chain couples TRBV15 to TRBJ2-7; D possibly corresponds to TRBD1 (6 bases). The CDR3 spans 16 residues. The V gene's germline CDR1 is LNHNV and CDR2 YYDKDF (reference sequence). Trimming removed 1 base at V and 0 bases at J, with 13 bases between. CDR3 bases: TGTGCCACCAGCAGAGGAAGGGGACAATCCTCCTACGAGCAGTACTTC. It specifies CATSRGRGQSSYEQYF.

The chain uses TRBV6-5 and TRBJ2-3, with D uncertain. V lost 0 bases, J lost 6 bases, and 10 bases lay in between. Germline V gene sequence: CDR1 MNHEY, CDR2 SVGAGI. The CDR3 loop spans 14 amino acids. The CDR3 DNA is TGTGCCAGCAGTTACTCGCTAGAGGCGGATACGCAGTATTTT. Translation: CASSYSLEADTQYF.

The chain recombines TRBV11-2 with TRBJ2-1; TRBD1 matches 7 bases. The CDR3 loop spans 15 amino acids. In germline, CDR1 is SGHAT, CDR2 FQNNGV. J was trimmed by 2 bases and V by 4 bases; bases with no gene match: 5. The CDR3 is CASSSTGTAYNEQFF. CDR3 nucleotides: TGTGCCAGCAGCTCTACCGGGACAGCCTACAATGAGCAGTTCTTC.

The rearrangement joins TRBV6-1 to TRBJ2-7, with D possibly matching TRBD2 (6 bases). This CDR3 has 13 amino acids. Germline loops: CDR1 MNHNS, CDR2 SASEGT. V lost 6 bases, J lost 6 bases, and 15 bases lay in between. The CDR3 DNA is TGTGCCAGCAGAGAGAGCGGGCCGAGCGAGCAGTACTTC. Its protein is CASRESGPSEQYF.

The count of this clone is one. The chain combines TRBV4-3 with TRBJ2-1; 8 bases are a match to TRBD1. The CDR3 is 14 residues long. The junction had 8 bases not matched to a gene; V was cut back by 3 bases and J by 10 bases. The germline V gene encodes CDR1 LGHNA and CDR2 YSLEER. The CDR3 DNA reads TGCGCCAGCAGCCAGCGGACAGGGAATTCCGAGCAGTTCTTC. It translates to CASSQRTGNSEQFF.

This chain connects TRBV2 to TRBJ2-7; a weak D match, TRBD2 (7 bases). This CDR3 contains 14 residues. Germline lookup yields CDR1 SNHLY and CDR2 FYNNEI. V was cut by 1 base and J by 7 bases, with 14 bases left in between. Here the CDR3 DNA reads TGTGCCAGCAGTGAAGGGGGGGGGCTAAAAGAGCAGTACTTC. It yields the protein CASSEGGGLKEQYF.

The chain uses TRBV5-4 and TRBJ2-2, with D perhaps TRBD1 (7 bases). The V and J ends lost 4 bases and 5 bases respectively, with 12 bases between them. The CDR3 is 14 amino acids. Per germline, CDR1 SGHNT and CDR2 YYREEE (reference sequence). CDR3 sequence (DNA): TGTGCCAGCAGCACCGCAGGGGGGACCGGGGAGCTGTTTTTT. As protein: CASSTAGGTGELFF.

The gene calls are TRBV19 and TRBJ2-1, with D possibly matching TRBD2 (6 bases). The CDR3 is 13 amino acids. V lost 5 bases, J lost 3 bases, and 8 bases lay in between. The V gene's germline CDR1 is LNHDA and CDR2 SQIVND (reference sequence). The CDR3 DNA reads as TGTGCCAGTAGTTACGGGAGCTACAATGAGCAGTTCTTC. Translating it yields CASSYGSYNEQFF.

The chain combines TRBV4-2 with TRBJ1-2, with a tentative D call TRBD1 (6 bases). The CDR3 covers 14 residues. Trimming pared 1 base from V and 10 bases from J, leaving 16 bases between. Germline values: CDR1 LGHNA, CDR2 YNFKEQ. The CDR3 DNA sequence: TGTGCCAGCAGCCAAGGGGGGCTTGGGGCCCCCTACACCTTC. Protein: CASSQGGLGAPYTF.

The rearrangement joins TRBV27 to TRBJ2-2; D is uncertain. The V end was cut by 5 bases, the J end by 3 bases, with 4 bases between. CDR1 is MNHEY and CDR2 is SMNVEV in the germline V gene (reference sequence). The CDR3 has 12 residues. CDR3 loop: CASSPYTGELFF. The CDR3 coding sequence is TGTGCCAGCAGTCCTTACACCGGGGAGCTGTTTTTT.

CDR3 nucleotides: TGTGCCAGCAAGACTAGCGGGATCTACAATGAGCAGTTCTTC. Translating it yields CASKTSGIYNEQFF. This chain joins TRBV9 and TRBJ2-1; 11 positions match TRBD2. The CDR3 has 14 amino acids. The germline V gene has CDR1 SGDLS and CDR2 YYNGEE. J gave up 3 bases and V 6 bases, and 2 bases lay outside the gene matches.

The CDR3 DNA sequence: TGTGCCAGCAGTTATGGTCGGACAGGCCACTACGAGCAGTACTTC. Its protein product is CASSYGRTGHYEQYF. The chain recombines TRBV6-6 with TRBJ2-7, with TRBD1 matching 7 bases. The germline V gene encodes CDR1 MNHNY and CDR2 SVGAGI (reference sequence). The CDR3 length is 15 residues. V shed 3 bases, J shed 3 bases, and the junction held 8 bases outside the gene matches.

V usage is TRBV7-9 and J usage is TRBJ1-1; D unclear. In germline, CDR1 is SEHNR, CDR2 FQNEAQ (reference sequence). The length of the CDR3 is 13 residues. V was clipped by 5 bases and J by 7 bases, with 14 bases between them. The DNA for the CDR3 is TGTGCCAGCAGCCCCCCTTTGTCGGGTGAAGCTTTCTTT. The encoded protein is CASSPPLSGEAFF. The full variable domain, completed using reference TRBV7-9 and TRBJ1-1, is DTGVSQNPRHKITKRGQNVTFRCDPISEHNRLYWYRQTLGQGPEFLTYFQNEAQLEKSRLLSDRFSAERPKGSFSTLEIQRTEQGDSAMYLCASSPPLSGEAFFGQGTRLTVV.

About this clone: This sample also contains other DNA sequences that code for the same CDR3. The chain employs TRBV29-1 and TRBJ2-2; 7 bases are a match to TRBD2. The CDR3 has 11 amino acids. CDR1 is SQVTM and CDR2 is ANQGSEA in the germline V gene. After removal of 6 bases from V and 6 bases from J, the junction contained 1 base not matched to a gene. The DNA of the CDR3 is TGCAGCGTGGGGGGGGCCGGGGAGCTGTTTTTT. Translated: CSVGGAGELFF.

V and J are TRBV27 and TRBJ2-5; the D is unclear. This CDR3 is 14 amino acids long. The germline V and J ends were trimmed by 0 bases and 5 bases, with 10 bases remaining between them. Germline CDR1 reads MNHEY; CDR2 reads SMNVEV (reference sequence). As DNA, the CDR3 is TGTGCCAGCAGTTTATCTAGTGCCCTGGAGACCCAGTACTTC. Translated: CASSLSSALETQYF.